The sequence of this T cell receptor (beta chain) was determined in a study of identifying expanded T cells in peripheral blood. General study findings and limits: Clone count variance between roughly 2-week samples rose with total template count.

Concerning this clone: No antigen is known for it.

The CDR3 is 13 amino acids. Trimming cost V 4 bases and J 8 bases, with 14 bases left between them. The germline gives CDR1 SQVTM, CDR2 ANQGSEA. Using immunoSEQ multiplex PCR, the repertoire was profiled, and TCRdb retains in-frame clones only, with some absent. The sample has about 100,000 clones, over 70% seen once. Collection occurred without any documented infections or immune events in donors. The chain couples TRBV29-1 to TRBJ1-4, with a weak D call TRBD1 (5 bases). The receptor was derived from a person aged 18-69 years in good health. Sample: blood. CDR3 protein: CSVGDWGEEKLFF. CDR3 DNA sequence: TGCAGCGTTGGAGATTGGGGGGAGGAAAAACTGTTTTTT.